These 26 T cell receptor beta chains originate from one sample sequenced in a study of OX40 agonist ivuxolimab in advanced cancers. Only in-frame clones appear in the TCRdb table, and some are missing; sequencing was by immunoSEQ multiplex PCR. This table has about 66,000 clones, roughly 85% appearing once. This specimen consisted of CD4+ or CD8+ T cells sorted from blood, obtained in a trial of the OX40 agonist ivuxolimab. These receptors all come from an adult with an advanced solid tumor such as melanoma, head and neck, liver or kidney cancer.

This chain links TRBV5-6 with TRBJ1-5; TRBD1 is a possible D gene (5 bases). CDR1 and CDR2 from the germline V gene are SGHDT and YYEEEE. The CDR3 covers 14 residues. With 0 bases removed from V and 6 bases from J, the gap between germline ends came to 10 bases. The CDR3 nucleotides read TGTGCCAGCAGCTTGGGCTCGGGGGTTCAGCCCCAGCATTTT. Translating gives CASSLGSGVQPQHF.

The chain recombines TRBV25-1 with TRBJ1-5, with a weak D call TRBD1 (5 bases). CDR1 and CDR2 from the germline V gene are MGHDK and SYGVNS. The V end was cut by 3 bases, the J end by 5 bases, with 14 bases between. The CDR3 sequence is 15 residues long. Here the CDR3 DNA reads TGTGCCAGCAGTGACACAGGTCCAGGGTATCAGCCCCAGCATTTT. This sequence encodes CASSDTGPGYQPQHF.

The sample holds one count of this clone. The chain links TRBV5-1 to TRBJ2-3, with D possibly TRBD2 on 6 matching bases. Germline V CDR1 and CDR2: SGHRS, YFSETQ. The CDR3 consists of 12 residues. Between the trimmed V and J ends, which lost 6 bases and 3 bases, there was a span of 8 bases. The CDR3 nucleotides read TGCGCCAGCACGGCGGGGACAGATACGCAGTATTTT. Translating it yields CASTAGTDTQYF.

This chain links TRBV7-6 with TRBJ2-2; no clear D. CDR1 is SGHVS, CDR2 FNYEAQ, per germline. V gave up 1 base and J gave up 3 bases, with 21 bases separating them. The CDR3 loop spans 19 amino acids. The CDR3 DNA reads as TGTGCCAGCAGCTTAGAGGTAATCGTCACCCGATGGGACACCGGGGAGCTGTTTTTT. Its translation: CASSLEVIVTRWDTGELFF.

This chain connects TRBV7-2 to TRBJ2-7, with TRBD2 matching 13 bases. CDR3 length equals 15 residues. J was trimmed by 2 bases and V by 5 bases; bases with no gene match: 3. In germline, CDR1 is SGHTA, CDR2 FQGNSA. The CDR3 loop reads CASSRGLAGTYEQYF. CDR3 DNA: TGTGCCAGCAGCCGGGGACTAGCGGGGACCTACGAGCAGTACTTC.

The table lists this clone with a few counts. The chain employs TRBV6-4 and TRBJ2-1; 9 bases line up with TRBD2. This CDR3 has 13 amino acids. Per the germline V gene, CDR1 is MRHNA and CDR2 is SNTAGT. The junction had 8 bases not matched to a gene; V was cut back by 8 bases and J by 9 bases. The CDR3 protein is CASGTSLGSEQFF. CDR3 nucleotide sequence: TGTGCCAGCGGGACTAGCCTCGGGAGTGAGCAGTTCTTC.

This clone was recorded only once. The chain joins TRBV9 to TRBJ2-3, with 9 bases fitting TRBD2. J gave up 1 base and V 2 bases, and 2 bases lay outside the gene matches. The CDR3 covers 15 residues. Germline CDR1 reads SGDLS; CDR2 reads YYNGEE. DNA of the CDR3: TGTGCCAGCAGCGTTTTAGCGGGAGGCACAGATACGCAGTATTTT. It encodes CASSVLAGGTDTQYF.

This clone has a handful of counts. V and J are TRBV7-3 and TRBJ2-7; D unclear. Per germline, CDR1 SGHTA and CDR2 FQGTGA. The CDR3 is made up of 14 amino acids. V was trimmed by 3 bases and J by 1 base, leaving 10 bases between them. The CDR3 DNA sequence: TGTGCCAGCAGCTTCAGCCCGACGTCCTACGAGCAGTACTTC. It specifies CASSFSPTSYEQYF. The whole variable domain, remainder taken from reference TRBV7-3 and TRBJ2-7, is GAGVSQTPSNKVTEKGKYVELRCDPISGHTALYWYRQSLGQGPEFLIYFQGTGAADDSGLPNDRFFAVRPEGSVSTLKIQRTERGDSAVYLCASSFSPTSYEQYFGPGTRLTVT.

With respect to this clone: The same CDR3 can be traced to other DNA sequences in this sample. The chain joins TRBV7-3 to TRBJ2-3; 10 bases are a match to TRBD2. V shed 6 bases, J shed 1 base, and the junction held 4 bases outside the gene matches. CDR3 length equals 15 residues. The V gene's germline CDR1 is SGHTA and CDR2 FQGTGA. The CDR3 region is CASSLAGGRTDTQYF. DNA of the CDR3: TGTGCCAGCAGTTTAGCGGGGGGACGCACAGATACGCAGTATTTT.

CDR3 in DNA: TGCGCCAGCAGCTTGAGCTCTGGGGCCAACGTCCTGACTTTC. Protein: CASSLSSGANVLTF. The chain has TRBV5-1 and TRBJ2-6, with D hard to call. V gave up 1 base and J gave up 0 bases, with 2 bases separating them. Germline V gene lookup returns CDR1 SGHRS and CDR2 YFSETQ. CDR3 length equals 14 residues.

The chain combines TRBV11-2 with TRBJ1-1, with TRBD1 as a possible D gene (5 bases). The germline CDR1 and CDR2 sequences are SGHAT and FQNNGV. V lost 1 base and J lost 2, with 11 bases in between. The CDR3 has 15 amino acids. For the CDR3, the DNA is TGTGCCAGCAGCTTAGGCTCGAGGGGAAACACTGAAGCTTTCTTT. Encoded protein: CASSLGSRGNTEAFF.

V and J are TRBV29-1 and TRBJ2-1; D possibly matches TRBD1 or TRBD2 (5 bases each). Germline assignment: CDR1 SQVTM and CDR2 ANQGSEA. CDR3 length: 11 amino acids. This CDR3 is CIGTRYNEQFF. The CDR3 bases are TGCATCGGGACCCGCTACAATGAGCAGTTCTTC.

V gene TRBV29-1 combines with J gene TRBJ2-7; possibly TRBD1 for D (6 bases). V was pared by 6 bases and J by 6 bases, with 15 bases between. There are 12 residues in the CDR3. Germline-derived CDR1 and CDR2 are SQVTM and ANQGSEA. The CDR3 DNA reads TGCAGCGTAGAGACACAGGGAGCCGAGCAGTACTTC. Translating gives CSVETQGAEQYF.

There are a few counts of this clone. This chain uses TRBV2 with TRBJ2-1; the match to TRBD1 covers 8 bases. After removal of 5 bases from V and 3 bases from J, the junction contained 18 bases not matched to a gene. CDR3 size: 19 residues. Germline assignment: CDR1 SNHLY and CDR2 FYNNEI. The CDR3 DNA is TGTGCCAGCAGTTATGGACAGGGCAGGGGATTCGACCTCTACAATGAGCAGTTCTTC. Encoded protein: CASSYGQGRGFDLYNEQFF. The variable domain in full, completed from reference TRBV2 and TRBJ2-1, reads EPEVTQTPSHQVTQMGQEVILRCVPISNHLYFYWYRQILGQKVEFLVSFYNNEISEKSEIFDDQFSVERPDGSNFTLKIRSTKLEDSAMYFCASSYGQGRGFDLYNEQFFGPGTRLTVL.

The rearrangement uses TRBV9 and TRBJ1-5; no definite D call. Germline CDR1 is SGDLS and CDR2 is YYNGEE. Trimming cost V 4 bases and J 7 bases, with 15 bases left between them. The CDR3 has 14 residues. The CDR3 spells CASSPPGSRQPQHF. CDR3 in DNA: TGTGCCAGCAGCCCTCCCGGGTCCCGCCAGCCCCAGCATTTT.

The V gene is TRBV5-1, the J gene TRBJ1-2; no firm D call. Deletions cut 4 bases from V and 4 bases from J, with 17 bases between. The CDR3 runs 15 residues. From germline, CDR1 is SGHRS and CDR2 YFSETQ. DNA of the CDR3: TGCGCCAGCAGCCCCTGGACTCTACGGACCTATGGCTACACCTTC. This translates into CASSPWTLRTYGYTF.

This sequence joins TRBV6-1 and TRBJ2-7; D possibly matches TRBD1 or TRBD2 (5 bases each). CDR3 size: 15 residues. V lost 2 bases, J lost 2 bases, and 13 bases lay in between. The V gene's germline CDR1 is MNHNS and CDR2 SASEGT. This CDR3 reads CASSEPWGSTYEQYF. As DNA, the CDR3 is TGTGCCAGCAGTGAACCCTGGGGGTCGACCTACGAGCAGTACTTC.

The chain links TRBV5-1 to TRBJ2-2; possible D gene TRBD2, 6 bases. The germline gives CDR1 SGHRS, CDR2 YFSETQ. With 4 bases removed from V and 7 bases from J, the gap between germline ends came to 14 bases. The CDR3 is 14 amino acids. CDR3 in amino acids: CASSGGAILGELFF. DNA of the CDR3: TGCGCCAGCAGCGGCGGGGCCATTCTCGGGGAGCTGTTTTTT. The complete variable domain, with remaining parts taken from reference TRBV5-1 and TRBJ2-2, reads KAGVTQTPRYLIKTRGQQVTLSCSPISGHRSVSWYQQTPGQGLQFLFEYFSETQRNKGNFPGRFSGRQFSNSRSEMNVSTLELGDSALYLCASSGGAILGELFFGEGSRLTVL.

The V call is TRBV5-6, the J call TRBJ1-1; possible D gene TRBD1, 5 bases. This CDR3 has 15 amino acids. V lost 4 bases to trimming and J lost 5 bases, with 18 bases between them. Germline V gene sequence: CDR1 SGHDT, CDR2 YYEEEE. Here the CDR3 DNA reads TGTGCCAGCAGCGGGTTCCCCGGGGGGGGGACTGAAGCTTTCTTT. As protein: CASSGFPGGGTEAFF.

The chain joins TRBV19 to TRBJ1-3; possible D gene TRBD1, 6 bases. CDR3 size: 17 residues. Germline V lookup: CDR1 LNHDA, CDR2 SQIVND (reference sequence). Trimming removed 5 bases from V and 0 bases from J, with 17 bases in between. Here the CDR3 DNA reads TGTGCCAGTAGTGCTCCGGGGACACCCTTCTCTGGAAACACCATATATTTT. Protein sequence: CASSAPGTPFSGNTIYF.

The chain employs TRBV27 and TRBJ1-1; TRBD1 matches at 7 bases. CDR3 length: 14 amino acids. V lost 2 bases, J lost 6 bases, and 6 bases stayed unmatched. The germline V gene has CDR1 MNHEY and CDR2 SMNVEV (reference sequence). The CDR3 region is CASSLDRAVAEAFF. CDR3 sequence (DNA): TGTGCCAGCAGTTTAGACAGGGCTGTCGCTGAAGCTTTCTTT.

V and J are TRBV18 and TRBJ2-5; D gene ambiguous. V gave up 6 bases and J gave up 4 bases, with 18 bases separating them. Germline V gives CDR1 KGHSH, CDR2 LQKENI. This CDR3 region has 15 residues. CDR3 sequence (DNA): TGTGCCAGCTCTCCGATTATCGTTGGGCGAGAGACCCAGTACTTC. Its translation is CASSPIIVGRETQYF.

The V gene is TRBV5-1, the J gene TRBJ1-3, with 11 bases fitting TRBD1. Germline values: CDR1 SGHRS, CDR2 YFSETQ. The trim removed 2 bases at V and 8 bases at J, leaving 3 bases unmatched. The CDR3 sequence is 14 residues long. CDR3 sequence reads: CASSLGQGAYTIYF. In nucleotides, the CDR3 is TGCGCCAGCAGCTTAGGACAGGGGGCATACACCATATATTTT. The entire variable domain, with the rest obtained from reference TRBV5-1 and TRBJ1-3, is as follows: KAGVTQTPRYLIKTRGQQVTLSCSPISGHRSVSWYQQTPGQGLQFLFEYFSETQRNKGNFPGRFSGRQFSNSRSEMNVSTLELGDSALYLCASSLGQGAYTIYFGEGSWLTVV.

As regards this clone: At one end, the junction sequence differs from germline, possibly due to a read error. The chain combines TRBV19 with TRBJ2-5, with no clear D. This CDR3 comprises 13 residues. Germline V lookup: CDR1 LNHDA, CDR2 SQIVND (reference sequence). The CDR3 region has the DNA TGTGCCAGTAGCCCTACAAGTCTGGAGACCCGGTACTTC. Protein: CASSPTSLETRYF.

This clone came up a few times. The V gene is TRBV9, the J gene TRBJ1-3; maybe TRBD1 (5 bases). This CDR3 region has 15 residues. V lost 0 bases to trimming and J lost 4 bases, with 11 bases between them. CDR1 SGDLS and CDR2 YYNGEE come from the germline V gene. In DNA, the CDR3 is TGTGCCAGCAGCGTAGGGCAGGGTATAGGAAACACCATATATTTT. Translated, it gives CASSVGQGIGNTIYF.

CDR3 sequence reads: CASSRTRGSYNEQFF. The CDR3 coding sequence is TGCGCCAGCAGCCGGACCAGGGGTTCCTACAATGAGCAGTTCTTC. V and J are TRBV5-1 and TRBJ2-1; maybe TRBD1 (6 bases). The CDR3 sequence is 15 residues long. The germline V gene has CDR1 SGHRS and CDR2 YFSETQ. Trimming shortened V by 4 bases and J by 1 base, and 12 bases separated the two germline ends. Full variable domain (rest looked up from reference TRBV5-1 and TRBJ2-1): KAGVTQTPRYLIKTRGQQVTLSCSPISGHRSVSWYQQTPGQGLQFLFEYFSETQRNKGNFPGRFSGRQFSNSRSEMNVSTLELGDSALYLCASSRTRGSYNEQFFGPGTRLTVL.